The 32 T cell receptor beta chains below were found in one sample sequenced in a study of graft-versus-host responses after intestinal transplantation. Profiling relied on immunoSEQ multiplex PCR, and the TCRdb table lists in-frame clones only, not all of them. The sample yields 75,000 to 100,000 clones, 90% seen once. Sample: PBMCs, taken just under 460 days after intestinal transplant. The receptors stem from a human patient who received an intestinal transplant, so some T cells may come from the graft donor.

This chain connects TRBV13 to TRBJ2-7; tentatively, D is TRBD1 or TRBD2 (6 bases each). The germline V gene encodes CDR1 PRHDT and CDR2 FYEKMQ (reference sequence). With 0 bases removed from V and 6 bases from J, the gap between germline ends came to 9 bases. The CDR3 is 13 residues long. CDR3 coding DNA: TGTGCCAGCAGCTTAGGTCGGGGGCCCGAGCAGTACTTC. As protein: CASSLGRGPEQYF.

The chain carries TRBV4-1 and TRBJ1-2; no firm D call. The germline CDR1 and CDR2 sequences are MGHRA and YSYEKL. V was cut by 0 bases and J by 4 bases, with 3 bases left in between. The CDR3 totals 12 residues. The CDR3 DNA sequence: TGCGCCAGCAGCCAAGACGCCTATGGCTACACCTTC. Encoded protein: CASSQDAYGYTF.

V gene TRBV9 combines with J gene TRBJ1-6, with D hard to call. The CDR3 consists of 14 residues. V dropped 0 bases and J dropped 6 bases, with 7 bases sitting between them. The germline V gene has CDR1 SGDLS and CDR2 YYNGEE. Written as DNA, the CDR3 is TGTGCCAGCAGCGTAGAGGTGGTTAATTCACCCCTCCACTTT. Translating it yields CASSVEVVNSPLHF.

V and J are TRBV9 and TRBJ2-7; D not resolved. Germline CDR1 reads SGDLS; CDR2 reads YYNGEE. Trimming took 0 bases from V and 5 from J, leaving 9 bases between them. This CDR3 contains 13 residues. This CDR3 reads CASSVGDLHEQYF. CDR3 coding DNA: TGTGCCAGCAGCGTAGGAGACCTCCACGAGCAGTACTTC.

The chain employs TRBV19 and TRBJ2-7; D is uncertain. This CDR3 region has 13 residues. Trimming removed 5 bases at V and 6 bases at J, with 14 bases between. CDR1 is LNHDA, CDR2 SQIVND, per germline (reference sequence). The CDR3 DNA reads TGTGCCAGTAGTTTGGGGTCCGCTACCGAGCAGTACTTC. Its translation is CASSLGSATEQYF.

The genes are TRBV6-1 and TRBJ2-1, with 8 nucleotides matching TRBD2. The CDR3 has 14 residues. The germline gives CDR1 MNHNS, CDR2 SASEGT. J gave up 5 bases and V 7 bases, and 7 bases lay outside the gene matches. In DNA, the CDR3 is TGTGCCAGCACCGTAGCGGGGCGGCACAATGAGCAGTTCTTC. It is translated as CASTVAGRHNEQFF.

The chain carries TRBV6-5 and TRBJ2-3; D is unclear. Germline assignment: CDR1 MNHEY and CDR2 SVGAGI. Trimming removed 4 bases at V and 2 bases at J, with 13 bases between. The CDR3 spans 15 residues. For the CDR3, the DNA is TGTGCCAGCAGTTCCCACCACGGCTACACAGATACGCAGTATTTT. Its translation: CASSSHHGYTDTQYF.

This clone is a singleton in its sample. V and J are TRBV27 and TRBJ2-7; weak D call: TRBD2 (5 bases). This CDR3 is 11 amino acids long. In germline, CDR1 is MNHEY, CDR2 SMNVEV (reference sequence). The ends were cut back, 4 bases at V and 6 bases at J, with 7 bases in the middle. The CDR3 spells CASSSRAEQYF. CDR3 bases: TGTGCCAGCAGTTCGCGGGCCGAGCAGTACTTC.

The rearrangement links TRBV9 to TRBJ1-5, with D hard to call. Per the germline V gene, CDR1 is SGDLS and CDR2 is YYNGEE. Trimming stripped 5 bases from V and 7 bases from J, with 16 bases between. The CDR3 consists of 14 residues. CDR3 in DNA: TGTGCCAGCAGTCAAGGTGGAGGGAAACAGCCCCAGCATTTT. It specifies CASSQGGGKQPQHF.

The rearrangement links TRBV6-5 to TRBJ2-5; D possibly corresponds to TRBD2 (6 bases). In germline, CDR1 is MNHEY, CDR2 SVGAGI. This CDR3 spans 16 amino acids. V lost 2 bases to trimming and J lost 2 bases, with 15 bases between them. CDR3 residues: CASSYLGGEAQETQYF. Here the CDR3 DNA reads TGTGCCAGCAGTTACCTCGGAGGGGAGGCTCAAGAGACCCAGTACTTC.

The CDR3 DNA reads TGTGCCAGCAGCTTCCGGGACAGGGTTAATTCACCCCTCCACTTT. This translates into CASSFRDRVNSPLHF. The chain uses TRBV5-5 and TRBJ1-6; TRBD1 aligns across 9 bases. CDR1 is SGHKS, CDR2 YYEKEE, per germline (reference sequence). The CDR3 totals 15 residues. Trimming cost V 2 bases and J 6 bases; bases outside gene matches: 3.

The rearrangement links TRBV25-1 to TRBJ1-3; D unresolved. Germline V CDR1 and CDR2: MGHDK, SYGVNS. The CDR3 contains 13 residues. Trimming stripped 7 bases from V and 0 bases from J, with 7 bases between. The CDR3 spells CASTSSSGNTIYF. Written as DNA, the CDR3 is TGTGCCAGCACGTCCAGCTCTGGAAACACCATATATTTT.

This chain uses TRBV10-2 with TRBJ2-5; D perhaps matches TRBD1 (7 bases). This CDR3 contains 13 residues. Germline V gene data show CDR1 as WSHSY and CDR2 as SAAADI. The V end was cut by 5 bases, the J end by 5 bases, with 12 bases between. The CDR3 reads CASSRTGGETQYF. The CDR3 nucleotides read TGCGCCAGCAGTAGGACAGGAGGGGAGACCCAGTACTTC.

The gene calls are TRBV7-9 and TRBJ1-6; 7 nucleotides align to TRBD1. The CDR3 contains 14 residues. Germline loops: CDR1 SEHNR, CDR2 FQNEAQ (reference sequence). V lost 5 bases and J lost 8; bases outside the gene matches: 6. In DNA form, the CDR3 reads TGTGCCAGCAGCGCGAGGGACAGTTATTCACCCCTCCACTTT. It yields the protein CASSARDSYSPLHF.

The rearrangement uses TRBV4-2 and TRBJ2-1; 8 nucleotides line up with TRBD2. The trim removed 0 bases at V and 15 bases at J, leaving 7 bases unmatched. The V gene's germline CDR1 is LGHNA and CDR2 YNFKEQ. The CDR3 is 13 residues long. The CDR3 nucleotides read TGTGCCAGCAGCCAAGATAGTGAGCGGGGGAGGTTCTTC. This sequence encodes CASSQDSERGRFF.

The rearrangement joins TRBV7-9 to TRBJ2-2; TRBD1 aligns across 7 bases. The ends lost 5 bases at V and 4 bases at J; junction bases unmatched: 4. The CDR3 is made up of 14 amino acids. Germline CDR1 and CDR2: SEHNR and FQNEAQ (reference sequence). The CDR3 nucleotides are TGTGCCAGCAGCGAGGGGGCCGGCACCGGGGAGCTGTTTTTT. This translates into CASSEGAGTGELFF.

V gene TRBV5-1 combines with J gene TRBJ2-2; 11 bases match TRBD2. Trimming cost V 0 bases and J 5 bases; bases outside gene matches: 6. The CDR3 runs to 17 residues. From germline, CDR1 is SGHRS and CDR2 YFSETQ. CDR3 loop: CASSLARLAGRTGELFF. CDR3 nucleotides: TGCGCCAGCAGCTTGGCCCGACTAGCGGGGAGGACCGGGGAGCTGTTTTTT.

The V call is TRBV18, the J call TRBJ2-1; 10 bases are shared with TRBD2. Trimming cost V 3 bases and J 6 bases; bases outside gene matches: 8. The CDR3 covers 16 residues. CDR1 KGHSH and CDR2 LQKENI come from the germline V gene. CDR3 region: CASSPQERGGLNEQFF. The CDR3 DNA sequence: TGTGCCAGCTCACCCCAGGAGCGGGGGGGCCTCAATGAGCAGTTCTTC.

As concerns this clone: This CDR3 is also generated by other DNA sequences in the sample. The chain carries TRBV7-9 and TRBJ1-6; 7 positions agree with TRBD1. The CDR3 is made up of 16 amino acids. Germline V gene sequence: CDR1 SEHNR, CDR2 FQNEAQ (reference sequence). Germline trimming cut 5 bases from V and 7 bases from J; bases unmatched to any gene: 11. The CDR3 bases are TGTGCCAGCAGCCCAGGGGGGGGACAGCCCAATTCACCCCTCCACTTT. Translated: CASSPGGGQPNSPLHF.

The chain uses TRBV11-2 and TRBJ2-5; D unresolved. The CDR3 covers 12 residues. Germline CDR1 and CDR2: SGHAT and FQNNGV. Trimming pared 5 bases from V and 1 base from J, leaving 5 bases between. CDR3 loop: CASSPTQETQYF. Written as DNA, the CDR3 is TGTGCCAGCAGCCCCACCCAAGAGACCCAGTACTTC. Complete variable domain (other parts from reference TRBV11-2 and TRBJ2-5): EAGVAQSPRYKIIEKRQSVAFWCNPISGHATLYWYQQILGQGPKLLIQFQNNGVVDDSQLPKDRFSAERLKGVDSTLKIQPAKLEDSAVYLCASSPTQETQYFGPGTRLLVL.

The chain is built from TRBV7-8 and TRBJ1-4; the D is unclear. CDR3 length: 12 amino acids. Trimming took off 2 bases at V and 11 bases at J, with 9 bases between the two ends. Germline V gives CDR1 SGHVS, CDR2 FQNEAQ. CDR3 sequence (DNA): TGTGCCAGCAGCTTATATTCCGCCAAACTGTTTTTT. This codes for CASSLYSAKLFF.

The chain links TRBV13 to TRBJ1-3; D remains ambiguous. Trimming took 4 bases from V and 0 from J, leaving 13 bases between them. Germline assignment: CDR1 PRHDT and CDR2 FYEKMQ (reference sequence). The CDR3 has 16 residues. CDR3 region: CASSSHDSNSGNTIYF. The CDR3 coding sequence is TGTGCCAGCAGCTCACACGACTCAAACTCTGGAAACACCATATATTTT. Full variable domain (outside the CDR3, taken from reference TRBV13 and TRBJ1-3): AAGVIQSPRHLIKEKRETATLKCYPIPRHDTVYWYQQGPGQDPQFLISFYEKMQSDKGSIPDRFSAQQFSDYHSELNMSSLELGDSALYFCASSSHDSNSGNTIYFGEGSWLTVV.

The rearrangement uses TRBV7-3 and TRBJ2-3, with D perhaps given as TRBD1 or TRBD2 (5 bases each). Trimming cost V 5 bases and J 6 bases, with 15 bases left between them. The CDR3 has 14 residues. Germline CDR1 and CDR2: SGHTA and FQGTGA. CDR3 DNA: TGTGCCAGCAGCCTCGGAGCAGGGAGTGATACGCAGTATTTT. Translation: CASSLGAGSDTQYF.

This chain links TRBV29-1 with TRBJ2-7; D may correspond to TRBD1 or TRBD2 (5 bases each). CDR1 SQVTM and CDR2 ANQGSEA come from the germline V gene. The CDR3 sequence is 12 residues long. Trimming cost V 4 bases and J 4 bases, with 11 bases left between them. Here the CDR3 reads CSVVGDLYEQYF. The CDR3 nucleotides read TGCAGCGTTGTGGGGGACCTTTACGAGCAGTACTTC.

The chain links TRBV13 to TRBJ2-7; 12 nucleotides line up with TRBD1. Per the germline V gene, CDR1 is PRHDT and CDR2 is FYEKMQ (reference sequence). J gave up 7 bases and V 7 bases, and 5 bases lay outside the gene matches. The CDR3 is made up of 13 amino acids. CDR3 amino acids: CASMGQGASEQYF. As DNA, the CDR3 is TGTGCCAGCATGGGACAGGGGGCGAGTGAGCAGTACTTC.

This clone was detected only once. V and J are TRBV18 and TRBJ2-1, with D maybe TRBD2 (5 bases). The germline gives CDR1 KGHSH, CDR2 LQKENI. V was pared by 2 bases and J by 6 bases, with 14 bases between. The CDR3 has 15 residues. In DNA form, the CDR3 reads TGTGCCAGCTCACCAACAGCCCCAGGAGGCAATGAGCAGTTCTTC. It translates to CASSPTAPGGNEQFF.

The genes are TRBV5-1 and TRBJ1-1; TRBD1 might be the D (6 bases). The CDR3 is 14 amino acids. With 4 bases removed from V and 4 bases from J, the gap between germline ends came to 14 bases. Per germline, CDR1 SGHRS and CDR2 YFSETQ. The CDR3 nucleotides are TGCGCCAGCAGCGTACAGGGTGGGACCACTGAAGCTTTCTTT. This translates into CASSVQGGTTEAFF.

For the CDR3, the DNA is TGTGCCAGCAGCTTCAGGACAGGACTCGAGCAGTACTTC. This codes for CASSFRTGLEQYF. The rearrangement links TRBV7-8 to TRBJ2-7, with 7 bases that match TRBD1. The CDR3 spans 13 residues. With V trimmed by 3 bases and J by 6 bases, 5 bases remained unmatched. Germline loops: CDR1 SGHVS, CDR2 FQNEAQ. Using reference TRBV7-8 and TRBJ2-7 for the parts outside the CDR3, the full variable domain is GAGVSQSPRYKVAKRGQDVALRCDPISGHVSLFWYQQALGQGPEFLTYFQNEAQLDKSGLPSDRFFAERPEGSVSTLKIQRTQQEDSAVYLCASSFRTGLEQYFGPGTRLTVT.

Of note for this clone: The identical CDR3 is also encoded by other nucleotide sequences in the sample. Here the CDR3 DNA reads TGCGCCAGCAGCTTAGGGGGGTCCGGCGAGCAGTACTTC. Translation: CASSLGGSGEQYF. The chain has TRBV5-1 and TRBJ2-7; D is perhaps TRBD1 or TRBD2 (6 bases each). Trimming pared 2 bases from V and 6 bases from J, leaving 12 bases between. The CDR3 spans 13 residues. CDR1 is SGHRS, CDR2 YFSETQ, per germline.

This clone has a single count. The chain carries TRBV5-4 and TRBJ2-7; D perhaps matches TRBD1 (6 bases). This CDR3 spans 13 amino acids. Trimming stripped 4 bases from V and 4 bases from J, with 12 bases between. The V gene's germline CDR1 is SGHNT and CDR2 YYREEE (reference sequence). The CDR3 loop is CASSPGHQYEQYF. For the CDR3, the DNA is TGTGCCAGCAGCCCGGGACACCAATACGAGCAGTACTTC.

The chain carries TRBV4-1 and TRBJ1-5; D gene uncertain. The CDR3 loop spans 18 amino acids. Trimming took off 0 bases at V and 6 bases at J, with 21 bases between the two ends. Germline lookup yields CDR1 MGHRA and CDR2 YSYEKL. CDR3 sequence: CASSQERLGGPMSQPQHF. DNA for the CDR3: TGCGCCAGCAGCCAAGAGAGACTGGGCGGCCCCATGAGTCAGCCCCAGCATTTT.

The chain combines TRBV11-1 with TRBJ2-1, with D unresolved. The CDR3 extends over 15 amino acids. Germline values: CDR1 SGHAT, CDR2 FQDESV (reference sequence). Trimming pared 1 base from V and 9 bases from J, leaving 16 bases between. As DNA, the CDR3 is TGTGCCAGCAGCTTAGGCCCCCGGGCGTCCGGTGAGCAGTTCTTC. Its protein is CASSLGPRASGEQFF.